This TCR beta chain is from a study of blood T cell repertoires in COVID-19 (dated by TCRdb to about 2020). Looking at the study overall: Samples covering the acute and convalescent phases of COVID-19 were provided by collaborators in the United States, Italy and Spain. The material from the prospective study consisted of cDNA or gDNA derived from T cells, B-cell-depleted T cells, or PBMCs. The dataset comprised deeply sampled blood TCRbeta repertoires from subjects exposed to, actively infected with, or recovered from COVID-19. The repertoires were made available in a free public database intended to serve as a resource for research on the immune response to SARS-CoV-2. The samples were drawn from the first 160 participants of the ongoing ImmuneRACE study and from 1,200 or so subjects provided by 6 global collaborators. Nearly every sample came with metadata listing a de-identified subject ID, COVID-19 status, age in years and sex. Where HLA class I and class II types were available, the types were taken from metadata supplied by the sample provider, not from assay-based typing. The research as a whole found: The quantity of clinical and demographic metadata differed by source and by participant and was supplied without curation.

As concerns this clone: It lacks a known antigen. No much larger clone is present one base from it, and per-base qualities are unavailable.

Here V drops 2 bases and J drops 4 bases, and the junction holds 13 bases not matched to any gene. The cysteine opens and the phenylalanine closes a CDR3 of 19 amino acids. Only the CDR3 part of the read is kept: 57 bases, read in frame from the first base. Each collaborating institution followed its own protocols to collect whole blood in K2EDTA tubes. For TCRbeta analysis, collaborator samples were shipped as frozen whole blood, as isolated PBMCs, or as DNA extracted from either sample type. TCRbeta CDR3 regions were amplified from genomic DNA using the immunoSEQ Assay, a bias-controlled multiplex PCR. The study's processing was this. Nucleated cell counts per sample were estimated from amplification of reference gene primers within the assay. Sequence reads were collapsed and filtered to measure the absolute abundance of every unique TCRbeta CDR3 rearrangement. For each sample, productive Simpson clonality was calculated as the square root of Simpson's diversity index across productive rearrangements. TCRdb took over this immuneACCESS table, retaining in-frame rearrangements with V and J assigned. Such tables are incomplete; in checked studies, under half of the missing clones stem from an unresolved V gene, and the remainder is unexplained. That table supplies the V and J calls and clone size; D and trimming were determined from the DNA. A total of over 40,000 clones appear in this sample, around 83% of them only once. The ten largest make up 7.4% of the sample.

Material for sequencing was peripheral blood. The sequence links TRBV5-3 to TRBJ2-3; TRBD2 aligns with 13 central bases. TRBV5-3 is noted as an ORF with a role that remains uncertain. This TCR came from a man in his fifties or sixties with active COVID-19. Here the CDR3 is given as CARSLHGLAGEEDPDTQYF. The sequence in DNA is TGTGCCAGAAGCTTACACGGACTAGCGGGAGAAGAAGACCCAGATACGCAGTATTTT.